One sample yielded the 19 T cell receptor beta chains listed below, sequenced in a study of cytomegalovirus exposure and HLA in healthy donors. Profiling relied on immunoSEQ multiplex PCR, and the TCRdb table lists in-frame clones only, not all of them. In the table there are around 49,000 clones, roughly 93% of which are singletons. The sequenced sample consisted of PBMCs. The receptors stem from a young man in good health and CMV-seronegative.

The CDR3 bases are TGTGCCAGCAGTACTTTGGGGGGGCAGCCCCAGCATTTT. Translated: CASSTLGGQPQHF. The genes are TRBV27 and TRBJ1-5; D is perhaps TRBD1 (5 bases). From germline, CDR1 is MNHEY and CDR2 SMNVEV (reference sequence). CDR3 size: 13 residues. Trimming took 5 bases from V and 7 from J, leaving 12 bases between them.

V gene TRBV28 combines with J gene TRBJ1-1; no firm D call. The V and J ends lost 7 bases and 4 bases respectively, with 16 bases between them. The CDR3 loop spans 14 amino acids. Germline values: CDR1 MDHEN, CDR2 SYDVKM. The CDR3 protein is CASTPGPLSTEAFF. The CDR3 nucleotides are TGTGCCAGCACTCCGGGTCCCCTGAGCACTGAAGCTTTCTTT.

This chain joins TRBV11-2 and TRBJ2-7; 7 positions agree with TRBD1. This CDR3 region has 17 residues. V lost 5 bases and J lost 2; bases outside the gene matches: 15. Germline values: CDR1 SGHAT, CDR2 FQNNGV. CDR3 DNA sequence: TGTGCCAGCAGCCCCTCGACAGGGCCGACACGCGCCTACGAGCAGTACTTC. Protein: CASSPSTGPTRAYEQYF.

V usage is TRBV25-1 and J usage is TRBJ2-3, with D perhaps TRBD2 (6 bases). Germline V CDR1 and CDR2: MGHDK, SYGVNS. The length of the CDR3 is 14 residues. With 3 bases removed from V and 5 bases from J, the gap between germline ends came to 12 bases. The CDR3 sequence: CASSDYGAGDTQYF. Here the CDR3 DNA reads TGTGCCAGCAGTGACTACGGAGCGGGAGATACGCAGTATTTT. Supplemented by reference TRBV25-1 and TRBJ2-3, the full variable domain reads EADIYQTPRYLVIGTGKKITLECSQTMGHDKMYWYQQDPGMELHLIHYSYGVNSTEKGDLSSESTVSRIRTEHFPLTLESARPSHTSQYLCASSDYGAGDTQYFGPGTRLTVL.

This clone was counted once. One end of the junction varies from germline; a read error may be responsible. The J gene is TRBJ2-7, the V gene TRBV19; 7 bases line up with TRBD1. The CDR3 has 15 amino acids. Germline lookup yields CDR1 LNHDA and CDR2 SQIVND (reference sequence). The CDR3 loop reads CASSLTGLSSNEQYF. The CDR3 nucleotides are TGTGCCAGTAGTCTGACAGGGTTATCCTCCAACGAGCAGTACTTC.

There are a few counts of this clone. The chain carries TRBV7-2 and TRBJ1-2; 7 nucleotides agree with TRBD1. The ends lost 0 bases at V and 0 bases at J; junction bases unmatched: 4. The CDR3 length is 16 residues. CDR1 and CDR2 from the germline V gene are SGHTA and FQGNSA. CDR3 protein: CASSLALGTANYGYTF. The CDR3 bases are TGTGCCAGCAGCTTAGCCCTGGGGACAGCTAACTATGGCTACACCTTC.

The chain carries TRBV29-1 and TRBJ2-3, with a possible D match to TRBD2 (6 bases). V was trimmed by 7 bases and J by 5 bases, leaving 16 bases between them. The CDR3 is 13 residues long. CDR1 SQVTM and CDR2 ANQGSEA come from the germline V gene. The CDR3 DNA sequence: TGCAGCGCCAGTCGGGGGAGAGGAGATACGCAGTATTTT. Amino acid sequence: CSASRGRGDTQYF.

CDR3 in amino acids: CASSLGTGGETQYF. DNA for the CDR3: TGTGCCAGCAGTCTCGGGACAGGAGGCGAGACCCAGTACTTC. This chain uses TRBV27 with TRBJ2-5, with 8 bases identical to TRBD1. Germline V lookup: CDR1 MNHEY, CDR2 SMNVEV (reference sequence). The trim removed 5 bases at V and 5 bases at J, leaving 7 bases unmatched. The CDR3 length is 14 residues.

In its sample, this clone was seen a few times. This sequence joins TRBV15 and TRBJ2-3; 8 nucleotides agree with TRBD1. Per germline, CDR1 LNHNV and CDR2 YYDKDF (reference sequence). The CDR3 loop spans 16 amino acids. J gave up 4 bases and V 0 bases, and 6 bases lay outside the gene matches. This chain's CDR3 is CATSREPGQGSDTQYF. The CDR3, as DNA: TGTGCCACCAGCAGAGAGCCTGGACAGGGTTCAGATACGCAGTATTTT.

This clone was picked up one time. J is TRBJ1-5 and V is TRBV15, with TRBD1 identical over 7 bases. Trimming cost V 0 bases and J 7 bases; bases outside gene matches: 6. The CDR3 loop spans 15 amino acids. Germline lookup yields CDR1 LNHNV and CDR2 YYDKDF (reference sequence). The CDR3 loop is CATSRDTGVGQPQHF. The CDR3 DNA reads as TGTGCCACCAGCAGAGACACAGGGGTGGGGCAGCCCCAGCATTTT. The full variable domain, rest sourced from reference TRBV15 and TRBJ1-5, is DAMVIQNPRYQVTQFGKPVTLSCSQTLNHNVMYWYQQKSSQAPKLLFHYYDKDFNNEADTPDNFQSRRPNTSFCFLDIRSPGLGDTAMYLCATSRDTGVGQPQHFGDGTRLSIL.

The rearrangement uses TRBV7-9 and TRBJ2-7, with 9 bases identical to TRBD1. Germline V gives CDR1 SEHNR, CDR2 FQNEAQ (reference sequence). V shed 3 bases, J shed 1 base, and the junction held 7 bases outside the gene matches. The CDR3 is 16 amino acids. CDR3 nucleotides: TGTGCCAGCAGCTTCCTTCCGGGACAGGGTTCCTACGAGCAGTACTTC. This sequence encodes CASSFLPGQGSYEQYF.

The CDR3 DNA reads TGTGCCAGTAGTACACGCCAACAAATCGGACAGGCGGAGACCCAGTACTTC. This encodes CASSTRQQIGQAETQYF. This chain links TRBV19 with TRBJ2-5; 7 bases are a match to TRBD1. CDR1 is LNHDA, CDR2 SQIVND, per germline (reference sequence). The CDR3 runs to 17 residues. The V gene end was trimmed by 4 bases and the J gene end by 5 bases; junction bases not matched to a gene: 16.

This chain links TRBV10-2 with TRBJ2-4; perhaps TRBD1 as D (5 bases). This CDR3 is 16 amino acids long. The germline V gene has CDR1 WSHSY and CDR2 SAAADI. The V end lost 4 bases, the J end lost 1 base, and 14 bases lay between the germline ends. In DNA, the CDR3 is TGCGCCAGCAGTGCAAGCCGCAGGGCGGCCAAAAACATTCAGTACTTC. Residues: CASSASRRAAKNIQYF.

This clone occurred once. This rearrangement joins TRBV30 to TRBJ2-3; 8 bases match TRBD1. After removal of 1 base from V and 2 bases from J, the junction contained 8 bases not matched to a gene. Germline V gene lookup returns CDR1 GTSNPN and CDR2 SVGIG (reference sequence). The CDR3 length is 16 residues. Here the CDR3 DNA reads TGTGCCTGGAGTGGAGGGACAGGACTACTCACAGATACGCAGTATTTT. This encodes CAWSGGTGLLTDTQYF. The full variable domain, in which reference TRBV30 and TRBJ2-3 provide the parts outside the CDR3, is SQTIHQWPATLVQPVGSPLSLECTVEGTSNPNLYWYRQAAGRGLQLLFYSVGIGQISSEVPQNLSASRPQDRQFILSSKKLLLSDSGFYLCAWSGGTGLLTDTQYFGPGTRLTVL.

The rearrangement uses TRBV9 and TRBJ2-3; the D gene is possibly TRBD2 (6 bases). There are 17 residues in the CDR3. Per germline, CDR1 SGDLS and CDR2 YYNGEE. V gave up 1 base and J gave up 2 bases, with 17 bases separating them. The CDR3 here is CASSVSRGRLPTDTQYF. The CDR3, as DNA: TGTGCCAGCAGCGTATCGAGAGGGAGGTTACCCACAGATACGCAGTATTTT.

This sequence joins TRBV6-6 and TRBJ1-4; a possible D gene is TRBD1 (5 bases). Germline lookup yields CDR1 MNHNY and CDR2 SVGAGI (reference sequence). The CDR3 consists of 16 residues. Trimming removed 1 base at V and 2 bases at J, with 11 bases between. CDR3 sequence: CASSYLVGATNEKLFF. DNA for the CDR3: TGTGCCAGCAGTTACTTAGTTGGGGCTACTAATGAAAAACTGTTTTTT.

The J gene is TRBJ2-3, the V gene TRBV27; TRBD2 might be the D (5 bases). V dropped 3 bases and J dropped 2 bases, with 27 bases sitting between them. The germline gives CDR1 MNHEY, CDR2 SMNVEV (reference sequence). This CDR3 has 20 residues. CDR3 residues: CASSFHWRVNPRPATDTQYF. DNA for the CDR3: TGTGCCAGCAGTTTTCATTGGCGGGTGAATCCCAGGCCAGCCACAGATACGCAGTATTTT.

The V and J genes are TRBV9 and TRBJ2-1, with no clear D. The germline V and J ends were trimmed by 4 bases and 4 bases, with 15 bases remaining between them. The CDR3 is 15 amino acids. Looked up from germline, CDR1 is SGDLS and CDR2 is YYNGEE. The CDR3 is CASSLGLRQYNEQFF. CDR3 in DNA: TGTGCCAGCAGCCTGGGTCTGAGGCAATACAATGAGCAGTTCTTC.

The CDR3 DNA is TGTGCCAGCAGCCCCCGTTTGAGCCCGAGCAATGAGCAGTTCTTC. This gives the protein CASSPRLSPSNEQFF. The rearrangement links TRBV9 to TRBJ2-1; D is unresolved. Germline CDR1 SGDLS, CDR2 YYNGEE. The V end was cut by 4 bases, the J end by 6 bases, with 17 bases between. CDR3 length: 15 amino acids.